The sequence of this TCR beta chain was determined in a study of blood T cell repertoires in COVID-19. Study overall: Donors in the United States, Italy and Spain gave samples during acute or convalescent COVID-19. Sources were T cells, B-cell-depleted T cells, or PBMCs; the material itself was cDNA or gDNA.

V was cut by 1 base and J by 11 bases, with 17 bases left in between. CDR1 and CDR2 (germline): LGHDT, YNNKEL (reference sequence). This CDR3 contains 14 residues. Source study methods: The authors estimated nucleated cell counts from reference gene primer amplification. Sequencing used immunoSEQ multiplex PCR; TCRdb keeps in-frame clones, though not all of them. Clone size and V and J calls were adopted from that table, with D and trimming inferred from the DNA. Of 20,000 to 25,000 clones in the sample, more than 80% were seen once. Specimen: peripheral blood. The genes are TRBV3-1 (or the pseudogene TRBV3-2) and TRBJ1-1, with D possibly being TRBD1 (5 bases). This receptor was taken from a human donor in a cohort sampled during active COVID-19. This CDR3 is CASSQAPLSGYAFF. CDR3 DNA sequence: TGTGCCAGCAGCCAAGCTCCCTTGTCAGGGTACGCTTTCTTT.